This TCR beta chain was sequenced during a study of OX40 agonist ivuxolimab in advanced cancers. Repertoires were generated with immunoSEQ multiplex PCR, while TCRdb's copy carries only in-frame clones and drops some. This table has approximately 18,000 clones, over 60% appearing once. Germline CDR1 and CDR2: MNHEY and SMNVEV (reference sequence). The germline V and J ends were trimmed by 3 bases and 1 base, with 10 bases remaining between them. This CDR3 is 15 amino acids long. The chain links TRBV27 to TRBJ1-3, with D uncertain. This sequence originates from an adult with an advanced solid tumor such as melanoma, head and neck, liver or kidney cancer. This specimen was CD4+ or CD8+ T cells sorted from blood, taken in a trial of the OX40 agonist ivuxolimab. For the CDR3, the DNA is TGTGCCAGCAGTTTCAATGGCGCGTCTGGAAACACCATATATTTT. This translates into CASSFNGASGNTIYF.